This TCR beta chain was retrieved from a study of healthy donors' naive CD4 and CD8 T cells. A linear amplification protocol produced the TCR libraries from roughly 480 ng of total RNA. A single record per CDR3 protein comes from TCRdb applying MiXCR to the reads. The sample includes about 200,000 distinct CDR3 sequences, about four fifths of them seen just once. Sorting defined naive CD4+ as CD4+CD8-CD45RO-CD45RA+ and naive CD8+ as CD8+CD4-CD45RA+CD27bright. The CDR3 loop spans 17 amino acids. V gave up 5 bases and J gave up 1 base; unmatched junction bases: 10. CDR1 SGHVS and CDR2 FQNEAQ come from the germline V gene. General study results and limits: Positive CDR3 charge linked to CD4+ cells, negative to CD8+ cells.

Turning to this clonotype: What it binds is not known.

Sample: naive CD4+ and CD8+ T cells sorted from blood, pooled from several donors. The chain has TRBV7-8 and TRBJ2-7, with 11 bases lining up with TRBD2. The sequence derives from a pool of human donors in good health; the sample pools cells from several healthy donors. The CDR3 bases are TGTGCCAGCAGCCGCGGACCCGGACTAGCGGGTTCCTACGAGCAGTACTTC. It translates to CASSRGPGLAGSYEQYF.